This TCR beta chain was observed in a study of blood T cell repertoires in COVID-19. Study information: There were acute and convalescent COVID-19 samples, and they came from the United States, Italy and Spain.

Participant age was roughly 18 to 89 years, and participants resided in roughly 25 US areas. Recovery meant two consecutive negative NP/OP PCR tests, professional clearance, or resolved symptoms. In the authors' workflow: Quantification of nucleated cells was approximated via reference gene primer amplification. Profiling relied on immunoSEQ multiplex PCR, and the TCRdb table lists in-frame clones only, not all of them. V and J calls and clone size are given by that table; D and trimming were obtained from the DNA. In the table there are fewer than 250,000 clones, 70% to 90% of which are singletons. This TCR was recovered from a woman under 30 who had recovered from COVID-19. The specimen was PBMCs or T cells enriched from blood (not recorded which).

This CDR3 reads CASLRQGAPRETQYF. As DNA, the CDR3 is TGTGCCAGCCTAAGGCAGGGGGCCCCCAGAGAGACCCAGTACTTC. The chain carries TRBV2 and TRBJ2-5; TRBD1 matches at 8 bases. The V gene's germline CDR1 is SNHLY and CDR2 FYNNEI. The junction had 12 bases not matched to a gene; V was cut back by 8 bases and J by 4 bases. The length of the CDR3 is 15 residues.